This T cell receptor (beta chain) was retrieved from a study of CD8+ T cells in alopecia areata. Whole-study context: Tofacitinib was taken orally by treated patients, and the dose was 5 to 10 mg twice daily.

Sequencing used cDNA as its template, made by extracting RNA and reverse transcribing it. Produced via immunoSEQ multiplex PCR; TCRdb's table is partial and in-frame only. The sample includes some 150,000 clones, about three fifths of them seen just once. This clone was observed once. Using a FACSAria, the CD4+ and CD8+ T cells were sorted from the PBMCs. Source: CD4+ T cells sorted from blood, taken at week 0. The sequence was collected from a human donor with alopecia areata.

CDR3: CASSDSLAVPSEQFF. CDR3 sequence (DNA): TGTGCCAGCAGTGACTCACTAGCGGTACCGAGTGAGCAGTTCTTC. V and J are TRBV2 and TRBJ2-1; 8 bases are a match to TRBD2. Germline V gene lookup returns CDR1 SNHLY and CDR2 FYNNEI. Losses at the gene ends were 3 bases for V and 9 bases for J; bases not matched to a gene: 10. The CDR3 is 15 amino acids. Full variable domain (remainder filled in from reference TRBV2 and TRBJ2-1): EPEVTQTPSHQVTQMGQEVILRCVPISNHLYFYWYRQILGQKVEFLVSFYNNEISEKSEIFDDQFSVERPDGSNFTLKIRSTKLEDSAMYFCASSDSLAVPSEQFFGPGTRLTVL.